In this sample, the clone carrying this TCR beta chain turned up once. Its antigen remains unknown. The V segment lost 0 bases and the J segment 4 bases; nucleotides outside the gene matches: 2. The germline CDR1 and CDR2 sequences are SGDLS and YYNGEE. The CDR3 covers 15 residues. The sample belongs to a study of monozygotic twins with cystic fibrosis. Study summary: With about 16 PCR cycles, barcoded libraries came from around 3 micrograms of fragmented DNA.

Study-level findings and limits: Low clonality (median around 0.0096) suggested a mostly naive repertoire. In 13 of 16 pairs, V gene usage was closest to the co-twin's. In this small cohort, shared CDR3 numbers showed no association with age, concordance or disease severity.

Data came from immunoSEQ multiplex PCR; TCRdb stores just in-frame clones and leaves some out. The sample has under 30,000 clones; 75% to 95% are singletons. The TCR originated in a girl aged 2 to 10 with cystic fibrosis. The specimen sequenced was blood. J is TRBJ2-3 and V is TRBV9; 10 bases match TRBD2. In DNA, the CDR3 is TGTGCCAGCAGCGTAGGCCTAGCGGGGGCAGATACGCAGTATTTT. Residues: CASSVGLAGADTQYF.